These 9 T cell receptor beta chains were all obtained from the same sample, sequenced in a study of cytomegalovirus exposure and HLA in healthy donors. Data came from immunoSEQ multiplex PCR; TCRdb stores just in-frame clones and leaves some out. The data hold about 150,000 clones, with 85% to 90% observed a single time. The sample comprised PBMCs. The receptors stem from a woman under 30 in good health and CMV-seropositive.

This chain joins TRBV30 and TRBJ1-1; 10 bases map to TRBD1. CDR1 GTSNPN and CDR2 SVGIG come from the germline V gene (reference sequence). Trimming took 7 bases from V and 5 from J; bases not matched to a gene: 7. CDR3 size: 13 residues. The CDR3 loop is CAYRQGALTEAFF. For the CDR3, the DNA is TGTGCCTACAGACAGGGGGCGCTTACTGAAGCTTTCTTT.

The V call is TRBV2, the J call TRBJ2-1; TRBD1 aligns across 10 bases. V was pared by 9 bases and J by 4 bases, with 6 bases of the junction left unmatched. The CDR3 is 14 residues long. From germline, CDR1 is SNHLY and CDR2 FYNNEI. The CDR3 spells CARNRDRGYNEQFF. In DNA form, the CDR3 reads TGTGCCAGGAACCGGGACAGGGGTTACAATGAGCAGTTCTTC.

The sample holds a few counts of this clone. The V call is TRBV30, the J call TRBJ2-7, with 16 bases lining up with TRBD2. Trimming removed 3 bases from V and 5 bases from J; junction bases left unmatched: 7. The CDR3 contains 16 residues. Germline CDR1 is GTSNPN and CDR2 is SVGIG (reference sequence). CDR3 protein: CAWREGLAGGRNEQYF. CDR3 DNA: TGTGCCTGGAGGGAGGGACTAGCGGGAGGGAGGAACGAGCAGTACTTC.

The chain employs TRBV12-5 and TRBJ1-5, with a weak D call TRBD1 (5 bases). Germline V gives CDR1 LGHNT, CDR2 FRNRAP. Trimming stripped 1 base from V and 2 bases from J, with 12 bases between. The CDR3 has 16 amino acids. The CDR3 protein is CASGLAQGRGNQPQHF. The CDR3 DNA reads TGTGCTAGTGGTTTGGCCCAGGGTCGGGGCAATCAGCCCCAGCATTTT.

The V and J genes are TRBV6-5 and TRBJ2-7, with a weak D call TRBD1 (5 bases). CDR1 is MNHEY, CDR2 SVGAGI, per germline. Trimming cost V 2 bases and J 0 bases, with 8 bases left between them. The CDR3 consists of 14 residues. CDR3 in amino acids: CASSYGASSYEQYF. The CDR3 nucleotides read TGTGCCAGCAGTTACGGGGCGAGCTCCTACGAGCAGTACTTC.

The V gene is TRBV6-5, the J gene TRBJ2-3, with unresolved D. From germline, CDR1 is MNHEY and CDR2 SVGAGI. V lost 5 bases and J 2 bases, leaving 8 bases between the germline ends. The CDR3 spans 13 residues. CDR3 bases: TGTGCCAGCAGTGCAACAGTCACAGATACGCAGTATTTT. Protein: CASSATVTDTQYF.

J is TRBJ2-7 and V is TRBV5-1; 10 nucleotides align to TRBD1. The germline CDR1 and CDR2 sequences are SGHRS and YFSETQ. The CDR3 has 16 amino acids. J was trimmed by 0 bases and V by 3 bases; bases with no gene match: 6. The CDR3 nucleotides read TGCGCCAGCAGCTCCCGGGACAGGGGCCTCTCCTACGAGCAGTACTTC. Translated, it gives CASSSRDRGLSYEQYF. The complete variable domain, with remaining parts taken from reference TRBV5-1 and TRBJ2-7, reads KAGVTQTPRYLIKTRGQQVTLSCSPISGHRSVSWYQQTPGQGLQFLFEYFSETQRNKGNFPGRFSGRQFSNSRSEMNVSTLELGDSALYLCASSSRDRGLSYEQYFGPGTRLTVT.

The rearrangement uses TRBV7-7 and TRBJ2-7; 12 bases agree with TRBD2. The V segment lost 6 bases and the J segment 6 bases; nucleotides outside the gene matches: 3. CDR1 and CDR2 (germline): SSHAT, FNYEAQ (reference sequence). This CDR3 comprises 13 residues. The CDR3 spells CASSRLAGAEQYF. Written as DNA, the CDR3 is TGTGCCAGCAGTAGACTAGCGGGAGCCGAGCAGTACTTC.

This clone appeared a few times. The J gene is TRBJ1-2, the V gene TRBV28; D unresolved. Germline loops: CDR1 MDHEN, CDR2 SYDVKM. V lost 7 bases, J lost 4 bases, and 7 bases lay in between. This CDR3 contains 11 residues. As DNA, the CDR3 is TGTGCCAGCAAGGAGATCTATGGCTACACCTTC. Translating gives CASKEIYGYTF.